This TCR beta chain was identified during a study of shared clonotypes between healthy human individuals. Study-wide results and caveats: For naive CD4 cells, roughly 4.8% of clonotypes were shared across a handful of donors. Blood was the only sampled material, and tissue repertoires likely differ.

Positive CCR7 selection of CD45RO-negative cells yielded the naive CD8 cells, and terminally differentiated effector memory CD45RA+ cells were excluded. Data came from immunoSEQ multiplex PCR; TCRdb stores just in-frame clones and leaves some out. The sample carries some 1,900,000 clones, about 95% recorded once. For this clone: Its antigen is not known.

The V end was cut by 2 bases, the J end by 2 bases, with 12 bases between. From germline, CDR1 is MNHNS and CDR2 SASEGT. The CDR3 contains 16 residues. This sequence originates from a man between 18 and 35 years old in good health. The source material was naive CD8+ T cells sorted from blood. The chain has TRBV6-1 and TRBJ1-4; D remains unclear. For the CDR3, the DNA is TGTGCCAGCAGTGAAACACCAGTCTCTACTAATGAAAAACTGTTTTTT. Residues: CASSETPVSTNEKLFF.